Sequencing of this T cell receptor (beta chain) was carried out in a study of blood T cell repertoires in COVID-19. In the study overall: PBMCs, B-cell-depleted T cells, or T cells provided the cDNA or gDNA that made up the material.

Per the study methods: Amplification of reference gene primers provided the estimated nucleated cell counts. Using immunoSEQ multiplex PCR, the repertoire was profiled, and TCRdb retains in-frame clones only, with some absent. V, J and clone size are those of that table, while D and trimming were read from the DNA. The sample records 55,000 to 65,000 clones, just under 90% being singletons. Germline V lookup: CDR1 GTSNPN, CDR2 SVGIG (reference sequence). The CDR3 has 14 residues. V lost 3 bases to trimming and J lost 4 bases; unmatched junction nucleotides: 2. The J gene is TRBJ1-5, the V gene TRBV30; 11 nucleotides align to TRBD1. Sequences were obtained from peripheral blood. The TCR was taken from a human donor with active COVID-19. The donor label of this sample is uncertain. The CDR3 DNA reads as TGTGCCTGGAGGGACAGGGGGCGAAATCAGCCCCAGCATTTT. Encoded protein: CAWRDRGRNQPQHF.